This passage covers 31 T cell receptor beta chains from one sample sequenced in a study of T cell responses to AZD1222 COVID-19 vaccine. Sequencing was performed with immunoSEQ multiplex PCR; in TCRdb, only in-frame clones are kept and a portion is missing. The data contain more than 110,000 clones, 85% to 95% of them singletons. This material consisted of peripheral blood, taken 28 days after the second AZD1222 dose. The origin of the receptors is an adult who received the AZD1222 COVID-19 vaccine.

The rearrangement joins TRBV27 to TRBJ1-5, with TRBD1 identical over 9 bases. This CDR3 has 17 residues. In germline, CDR1 is MNHEY, CDR2 SMNVEV (reference sequence). Trimming at V came to 5 bases and at J to 5 bases, leaving 13 bases not matched to a gene. The CDR3 loop reads CASSPRTGVVSYQPQHF. Written as DNA, the CDR3 is TGTGCCAGCAGTCCCCGGACAGGGGTGGTATCCTATCAGCCCCAGCATTTT.

This clone came up once. V and J are TRBV28 and TRBJ2-5, with unresolved D. Trimming removed 2 bases from V and 5 bases from J, with 3 bases in between. Germline values: CDR1 MDHEN, CDR2 SYDVKM. The CDR3 runs to 11 residues. CDR3 amino acids: CASSLVETQYF. CDR3 in DNA: TGTGCCAGCAGTTTAGTGGAGACCCAGTACTTC. The variable domain in full, with the rest retrieved from reference TRBV28 and TRBJ2-5, is DVKVTQSSRYLVKRTGEKVFLECVQDMDHENMFWYRQDPGLGLRLIYFSYDVKMKEKGDIPEGYSVSREKKERFSLILESASTNQTSMYLCASSLVETQYFGPGTRLLVL.

The V gene is TRBV9, the J gene TRBJ2-3, with 7 bases aligning to TRBD2. Germline V lookup: CDR1 SGDLS, CDR2 YYNGEE. V shed 0 bases, J shed 1 base, and the junction held 2 bases outside the gene matches. The CDR3 has 15 amino acids. CDR3 bases: TGTGCCAGCAGCGTAGGCGGGAGTCGCACAGATACGCAGTATTTT. Translated: CASSVGGSRTDTQYF.

The rearrangement uses TRBV19 and TRBJ1-2, with 10 positions matching TRBD1. Trimming cost V 1 base and J 2 bases; bases outside gene matches: 1. The germline V gene has CDR1 LNHDA and CDR2 SQIVND (reference sequence). The CDR3 is 15 residues long. CDR3 protein: CASSIAGQGNYGYTF. CDR3 DNA sequence: TGTGCCAGTAGTATAGCGGGACAGGGGAACTATGGCTACACCTTC.

The rearrangement uses TRBV5-1 and TRBJ2-3; TRBD2 agrees at 7 bases. The CDR3 spans 16 residues. V was clipped by 0 bases and J by 3 bases; unmatched bases: 7. CDR1 and CDR2 from the germline V gene are SGHRS and YFSETQ. This CDR3 is CASSLVTSLITDTQYF. The DNA of the CDR3 is TGCGCCAGCAGCTTGGTGACTAGCCTAATTACAGATACGCAGTATTTT.

V gene TRBV7-2 combines with J gene TRBJ1-1; D is undetermined. V was trimmed by 0 bases and J by 5 bases, leaving 13 bases between them. Germline V gene data show CDR1 as SGHTA and CDR2 as FQGNSA. The CDR3 totals 15 residues. CDR3 nucleotides: TGTGCCAGCAGCTTAGCGGGGAGGGTCGAGACTGAAGCTTTCTTT. Residues: CASSLAGRVETEAFF.

This clone occurred once. The chain recombines TRBV11-1 with TRBJ2-3; TRBD2 matches at 7 bases. Germline CDR1 and CDR2: SGHAT and FQDESV (reference sequence). This CDR3 region has 14 residues. V was clipped by 5 bases and J by 4 bases; unmatched bases: 6. The CDR3 coding sequence is TGTGCCAGCAGCCTGACTAGCTTCTCAGATACGCAGTATTTT. It is translated as CASSLTSFSDTQYF.

The chain joins TRBV5-1 to TRBJ1-1, with 7 bases aligning to TRBD1. Germline CDR1 is SGHRS and CDR2 is YFSETQ. The CDR3 has 12 amino acids. With V trimmed by 6 bases and J by 6 bases, 5 bases remained unmatched. The CDR3 DNA follows: TGCGCCAGCACCTCAGGGGGGGCTGAAGCTTTCTTT. Its protein is CASTSGGAEAFF.

This chain joins TRBV3-1 (or the pseudogene TRBV3-2) and TRBJ2-7; 11 bases fit TRBD2. Germline lookup yields CDR1 LGHDT and CDR2 YNNKEL (reference sequence). The CDR3 is 17 residues long. The V segment lost 4 bases and the J segment 4 bases; nucleotides outside the gene matches: 12. The CDR3: CASSRRTSGLQRYEQYF. CDR3 bases: TGTGCCAGCAGCCGGCGGACTAGCGGGTTGCAAAGATACGAGCAGTACTTC.

The chain uses TRBV25-1 and TRBJ2-6; D call uncertain. The CDR3 is 18 amino acids. Germline V gene data show CDR1 as MGHDK and CDR2 as SYGVNS. Trimming removed 4 bases at V and 0 bases at J, with 16 bases between. CDR3 nucleotides: TGTGCCAGCAGTGCATTGACGGCGGCCTACTCTGGGGCCAACGTCCTGACTTTC. Translated: CASSALTAAYSGANVLTF.

The rearrangement joins TRBV2 to TRBJ1-4, with D unresolved. Looked up from germline, CDR1 is SNHLY and CDR2 is FYNNEI. Trimming left V 2 bases short and J 8 bases short, with 15 bases between. CDR3 length: 15 amino acids. The DNA of the CDR3 is TGTGCCAGCAGTGAAATGCGGACTCAAGGAGAAAAACTGTTTTTT. Protein: CASSEMRTQGEKLFF.

The chain employs TRBV4-2 and TRBJ2-3; TRBD2 matches at 8 bases. The CDR3 is 15 amino acids. J gave up 2 bases and V 6 bases, and 7 bases lay outside the gene matches. Germline CDR1 is LGHNA and CDR2 is YNFKEQ. The CDR3 nucleotides read TGTGCCAGCAGACACAGCGGGAGAGACACAGATACGCAGTATTTT. Translation gives CASRHSGRDTDTQYF.

The V call is TRBV29-1, the J call TRBJ1-4; D uncertain. Germline values: CDR1 SQVTM, CDR2 ANQGSEA. CDR3 length: 15 residues. Trimming cost V 0 bases and J 4 bases, with 12 bases left between them. The CDR3 is CSVEDPATNNEKLFF. The DNA of the CDR3 is TGCAGCGTTGAAGACCCAGCGACCAATAATGAAAAACTGTTTTTT.

This chain connects TRBV27 to TRBJ1-5; 7 positions agree with TRBD1. V was pared by 5 bases and J by 10 bases, with 8 bases of the junction left unmatched. Germline V gives CDR1 MNHEY, CDR2 SMNVEV (reference sequence). This CDR3 contains 13 residues. CDR3 DNA: TGTGCCAGCAGTACGGACAGGTTGGAACCCCAGCATTTT. Amino acid sequence: CASSTDRLEPQHF.

The rearrangement uses TRBV29-1 and TRBJ2-5; 7 nucleotides line up with TRBD1. V lost 2 bases and J lost 4; bases outside the gene matches: 10. Per germline, CDR1 SQVTM and CDR2 ANQGSEA. The CDR3 extends over 15 amino acids. CDR3 bases: TGCAGCGTTGAAACCTGGGGACAGAAAGGAGAGACCCAGTACTTC. Encoded protein: CSVETWGQKGETQYF.

The CDR3, as DNA: TGCGCCAGCAGCTTGGAAAAAACACAGGGGTTTCCCCATGGCTACACCTTC. It is translated as CASSLEKTQGFPHGYTF. The chain links TRBV5-1 to TRBJ1-2; 7 bases agree with TRBD1. The CDR3 totals 17 residues. Germline CDR1 and CDR2: SGHRS and YFSETQ. V gave up 0 bases and J gave up 6 bases; unmatched junction bases: 14.

V is TRBV2 and J is TRBJ1-1; 7 positions match TRBD1. Trimming removed 7 bases from V and 1 base from J; junction bases left unmatched: 9. The CDR3 sequence is 15 residues long. Germline-derived CDR1 and CDR2 are SNHLY and FYNNEI. The DNA of the CDR3 is TGTGCCAGCACTGCACAGGGGAGGGCGAACACTGAAGCTTTCTTT. Translation gives CASTAQGRANTEAFF.

A single count supports this clone. The genes are TRBV5-5 and TRBJ1-2, with D perhaps matching TRBD1 (5 bases). CDR1 and CDR2 (germline): SGHKS, YYEKEE (reference sequence). The CDR3 totals 13 residues. The V gene lost 1 base and the J gene lost 8 bases, with 12 bases spanning the gap. CDR3 in amino acids: CASSLSQGTGYTF. The CDR3 nucleotides read TGTGCCAGCAGCTTGAGCCAGGGTACGGGCTACACCTTC.

This clone was observed a few times. CDR3 residues: CASSLVTTSYNEQFF. The CDR3 DNA reads TGTGCCAGCTCACTAGTCACGACCTCCTACAATGAGCAGTTCTTC. The chain employs TRBV18 and TRBJ2-1; D is uncertain. The CDR3 is made up of 15 amino acids. V lost 4 bases and J 0 bases, leaving 10 bases between the germline ends. In germline, CDR1 is KGHSH, CDR2 LQKENI.

The chain carries TRBV20-1 and TRBJ2-7, with 9 bases fitting TRBD2. V lost 3 bases, J lost 2 bases, and 5 bases stayed unmatched. Germline V lookup: CDR1 DFQATT, CDR2 SNEGSKA (reference sequence). This CDR3 is built from 14 residues. In nucleotides, the CDR3 is TGCAGTGCTAGTTCCGCTAGCGGGACCTACGAGCAGTACTTC. It is translated as CSASSASGTYEQYF.

V is TRBV5-6 and J is TRBJ1-2; 9 bases map to TRBD1. With V trimmed by 4 bases and J by 7 bases, 11 bases remained unmatched. The CDR3 length is 15 residues. From germline, CDR1 is SGHDT and CDR2 YYEEEE. CDR3 in DNA: TGTGCCAGCAGCCCCACGGGACAGGGAAGAGGTGGCTACACCTTC. Translating it yields CASSPTGQGRGGYTF. Full variable domain (remainder filled in from reference TRBV5-6 and TRBJ1-2): DAGVTQSPTHLIKTRGQQVTLRCSPKSGHDTVSWYQQALGQGPQFIFQYYEEEERQRGNFPDRFSGHQFPNYSSELNVNALLLGDSALYLCASSPTGQGRGGYTFGSGTRLTVV.

CDR3 sequence: CASSKEGGTYEQYF. DNA for the CDR3: TGTGCCAGCTCGAAGGAGGGAGGGACCTACGAGCAGTACTTC. This chain links TRBV6-5 with TRBJ2-7; 7 bases fit TRBD2. The CDR3 spans 14 residues. Trimming cost V 8 bases and J 2 bases; bases outside gene matches: 9. Germline CDR1 reads MNHEY; CDR2 reads SVGAGI.

V and J are TRBV11-2 and TRBJ1-1, with unresolved D. Deletions cut 5 bases from V and 3 bases from J, with 10 bases between. This CDR3 region has 13 residues. CDR1 and CDR2 from the germline V gene are SGHAT and FQNNGV. CDR3 DNA sequence: TGTGCCAGCAGCCCTACACGATACACTGAAGCTTTCTTT. It encodes CASSPTRYTEAFF. The variable domain in full, completed from reference TRBV11-2 and TRBJ1-1, reads EAGVAQSPRYKIIEKRQSVAFWCNPISGHATLYWYQQILGQGPKLLIQFQNNGVVDDSQLPKDRFSAERLKGVDSTLKIQPAKLEDSAVYLCASSPTRYTEAFFGQGTRLTVV.

This chain connects TRBV6-5 to TRBJ2-3; maybe TRBD1 (5 bases). The ends were cut back, 7 bases at V and 2 bases at J, with 13 bases in the middle. The V gene's germline CDR1 is MNHEY and CDR2 SVGAGI. The CDR3 contains 14 residues. In DNA form, the CDR3 reads TGTGCCAGCACTCCAGGGCCCTACACAGATACGCAGTATTTT. Its protein is CASTPGPYTDTQYF.

This chain joins TRBV28 and TRBJ1-5, with TRBD1 matching 7 bases. The CDR3 extends over 12 amino acids. Trimming removed 10 bases from V and 7 bases from J; junction bases left unmatched: 7. Germline V gene sequence: CDR1 MDHEN, CDR2 SYDVKM. As DNA, the CDR3 is TGTGCCACCAACAGGGGCGGGCAGCCCCAGCATTTT. As protein: CATNRGGQPQHF.

This chain connects TRBV29-1 to TRBJ2-4; no reliable D call. Germline assignment: CDR1 SQVTM and CDR2 ANQGSEA. The CDR3 totals 15 residues. The V end lost 1 base, the J end lost 7 bases, and 17 bases lay between the germline ends. CDR3 coding DNA: TGCAGCGTTGAAGGGTCCCAAGGTCCAGAGAACATTCAGTACTTC. Protein: CSVEGSQGPENIQYF.

The genes are TRBV4-3 and TRBJ2-7; D is uncertain. CDR3 size: 15 residues. The V gene lost 0 bases and the J gene lost 4 bases, with 13 bases spanning the gap. Germline CDR1 reads LGHNA; CDR2 reads YSLEER. The CDR3 spells CASSQDRGRPYEQYF. The CDR3 DNA sequence: TGCGCCAGCAGCCAAGATCGTGGCAGACCGTACGAGCAGTACTTC.

In its sample, this clone was seen once. The rearrangement joins TRBV5-1 to TRBJ2-7; D perhaps matches TRBD2 (6 bases). CDR1 and CDR2 (germline): SGHRS, YFSETQ. V lost 1 base and J 3 bases, leaving 17 bases between the germline ends. This CDR3 contains 16 residues. The CDR3 sequence: CASSLSIGDWDYEQYF. In nucleotides, the CDR3 is TGCGCCAGCAGCTTGAGTATTGGGGACTGGGACTACGAGCAGTACTTC.

V and J are TRBV19 and TRBJ1-2, with 7 bases that match TRBD1. The J segment lost 2 bases and the V segment lost 4 bases, leaving 7 bases of the junction unmatched. CDR3 length: 15 amino acids. The germline V gene encodes CDR1 LNHDA and CDR2 SQIVND (reference sequence). CDR3 residues: CASSKTGSPNYGYTF. As DNA, the CDR3 is TGTGCCAGTAGTAAGACAGGGAGTCCCAACTATGGCTACACCTTC.

This clone came up once. The chain couples TRBV28 to TRBJ1-5, with 8 nucleotides matching TRBD1. V dropped 6 bases and J dropped 5; count of bases not matched to a gene: 6. The CDR3 has 14 residues. Germline CDR1 is MDHEN and CDR2 is SYDVKM. Written as DNA, the CDR3 is TGTGCCAGCAGACCTGGACAGGGATATCAGCCCCAGCATTTT. Translation gives CASRPGQGYQPQHF. The full variable domain, its missing parts supplied by reference TRBV28 and TRBJ1-5, is DVKVTQSSRYLVKRTGEKVFLECVQDMDHENMFWYRQDPGLGLRLIYFSYDVKMKEKGDIPEGYSVSREKKERFSLILESASTNQTSMYLCASRPGQGYQPQHFGDGTRLSIL.

J is TRBJ2-2 and V is TRBV6-5, with D perhaps matching TRBD2 (6 bases). The germline gives CDR1 MNHEY, CDR2 SVGAGI. The CDR3 runs 15 residues. V shed 6 bases and J shed 2 bases, with 13 bases lying between them. The CDR3 spells CASRKAGTNTGELFF. CDR3 in DNA: TGTGCCAGCAGAAAAGCGGGTACTAACACCGGGGAGCTGTTTTTT.